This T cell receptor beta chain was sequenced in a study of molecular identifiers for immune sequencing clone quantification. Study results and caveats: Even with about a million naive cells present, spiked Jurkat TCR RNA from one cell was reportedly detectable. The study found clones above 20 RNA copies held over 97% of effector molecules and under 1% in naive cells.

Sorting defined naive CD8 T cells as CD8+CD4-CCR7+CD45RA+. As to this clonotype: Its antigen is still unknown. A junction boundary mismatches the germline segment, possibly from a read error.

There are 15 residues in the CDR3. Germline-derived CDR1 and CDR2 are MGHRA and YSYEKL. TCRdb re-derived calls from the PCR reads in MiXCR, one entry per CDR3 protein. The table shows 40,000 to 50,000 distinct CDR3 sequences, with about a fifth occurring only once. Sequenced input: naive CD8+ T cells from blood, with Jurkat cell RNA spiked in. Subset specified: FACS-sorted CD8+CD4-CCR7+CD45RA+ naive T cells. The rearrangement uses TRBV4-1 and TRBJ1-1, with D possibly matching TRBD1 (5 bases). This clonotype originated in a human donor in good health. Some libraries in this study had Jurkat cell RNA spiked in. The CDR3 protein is CAGSPDRITNTEAFF. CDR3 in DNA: TGCGCCGGCAGCCCAGACAGAATAACGAACACTGAAGCTTTCTTT.